Shown below are 23 T cell receptor beta chains from a single sample sequenced in a study of low-dose radiotherapy and immunotherapy resistance in tumors. Both TCRalpha and TCRbeta chains were reverse transcribed with V-gene-specific primers. Over approximately 20 PCR cycles, TCRs were amplified from a constant-region primer and V-primer adapter. In TCRdb, the reads were re-called with MiXCR into one record per CDR3 protein. The repertoire holds roughly 11,000 distinct CDR3 sequences, with approximately 51% as singletons. These receptors came from a human donor with advanced metastatic prostate, ovarian, gallbladder or colorectal cancer (not recorded which). This table probably holds off-target reads from a library built for another chain.

This chain links TRBV5-1 with TRBJ2-7, with D perhaps given as TRBD1 or TRBD2 (6 bases each). Germline CDR1 reads SGHRS; CDR2 reads YFSETQ. Trimming pared 4 bases from V and 0 bases from J, leaving 11 bases between. The CDR3 sequence is 14 residues long. Written as DNA, the CDR3 is TGCGCCAGCAGCGTAGGGGGGAGCTCCTACGAGCAGTACTTC. Amino acids: CASSVGGSSYEQYF. Supplemented by reference TRBV5-1 and TRBJ2-7, the full variable domain reads KAGVTQTPRYLIKTRGQQVTLSCSPISGHRSVSWYQQTPGQGLQFLFEYFSETQRNKGNFPGRFSGRQFSNSRSEMNVSTLELGDSALYLCASSVGGSSYEQYFGPGTRLTVT.

This chain links TRBV30 with TRBJ2-1; perhaps TRBD2 as D (6 bases). Germline CDR1 reads GTSNPN; CDR2 reads SVGIG (reference sequence). V lost 0 bases to trimming and J lost 10 bases, with 19 bases between them. This CDR3 has 15 residues. The CDR3 coding sequence is TGTGCCTGGAGTGTATTGGGGGGACCTAGGGAGGAGCAGTTCTTC. Translating it yields CAWSVLGGPREEQFF.

Notes on this clonotype: Mismatch with germline at one junction end may stem from a read error. This chain joins TRBV24-1 and TRBJ2-2, with TRBD2 identical over 12 bases. CDR3 size: 21 residues. Germline CDR1 reads KGHDR; CDR2 reads SFDVKD. The CDR3 loop is CATSDRPTKTSGSINTGKLFF. CDR3 nucleotide sequence: TGTGCCACCAGTGATCGACCTACGAAGACTAGCGGGAGTATAAACACCGGGAAGCTGTTTTTT.

This clonotype was detected a few times. The chain couples TRBV29-1 to TRBJ1-4; D gene unclear. Trimming pared 4 bases from V and 6 bases from J, leaving 12 bases between. The CDR3 covers 13 residues. CDR1 and CDR2 from the germline V gene are SQVTM and ANQGSEA. The CDR3 bases are TGCAGCGTTGTAAAGGGCGGCGATGAAAAACTGTTTTTT. It translates to CSVVKGGDEKLFF.

This sequence joins TRBV7-2 and TRBJ2-1; a possible D gene is TRBD1 (5 bases). Germline CDR1 is SGHTA and CDR2 is FQGNSA. Trimming removed 4 bases from V and 3 bases from J, with 10 bases in between. CDR3 length: 14 residues. The CDR3 DNA sequence: TGTGCCAGCAGCTACAGGCCCCTCTACAATGAGCAGTTCTTC. This gives the protein CASSYRPLYNEQFF.

The V and J genes are TRBV5-6 and TRBJ1-6; a weak D match, TRBD1 (5 bases). Trimming shortened V by 0 bases and J by 11 bases, and 15 bases separated the two germline ends. CDR3 length equals 15 residues. Per germline, CDR1 SGHDT and CDR2 YYEEEE. CDR3 sequence reads: CASSLVTGSTAPLHF. In DNA, the CDR3 is TGTGCCAGCAGCTTGGTCACAGGCAGTACGGCACCCCTCCACTTT.

This clonotype was detected only a few times. V and J are TRBV11-1 and TRBJ2-7; perhaps TRBD2 as D (5 bases). The V gene lost 0 bases and the J gene lost 0 bases, with 6 bases spanning the gap. The V gene's germline CDR1 is SGHAT and CDR2 FQDESV (reference sequence). The CDR3 has 14 residues. The CDR3 here is CASSLARASYEQYF. In DNA, the CDR3 is TGTGCCAGCAGCTTAGCGCGGGCCTCCTACGAGCAGTACTTC.

The rearrangement uses TRBV6-2 or TRBV6-3 and TRBJ2-5; TRBD2 aligns across 10 bases. Germline assignment: CDR1 MNHEY and CDR2 SVGEGT. V shed 7 bases and J 2 bases; nucleotides not matched to a gene: 7. This CDR3 comprises 15 residues. The CDR3 region has the DNA TGTGCCAGCACCATGGGACTAGCGTCTCAAGAGACCCAGTACTTC. It encodes CASTMGLASQETQYF.

This clonotype appeared a few times. The rearrangement links TRBV5-1 to TRBJ2-7; D remains ambiguous. V was cut by 2 bases and J by 0 bases, with 15 bases left in between. In germline, CDR1 is SGHRS, CDR2 YFSETQ. The CDR3 totals 16 residues. The CDR3 spells CASSFPWTVSSYEQYF. Written as DNA, the CDR3 is TGCGCCAGCAGCTTCCCCTGGACGGTGAGCTCCTACGAGCAGTACTTC.

V gene TRBV13 combines with J gene TRBJ1-2, with a weak D call TRBD1 (5 bases). Trimming stripped 2 bases from V and 4 bases from J, with 17 bases between. Germline assignment: CDR1 PRHDT and CDR2 FYEKMQ (reference sequence). The CDR3 sequence is 16 residues long. The CDR3 bases are TGTGCCAGCAGCTTAACGGCGACAGTGACGATCTATGGCTACACCTTC. Protein sequence: CASSLTATVTIYGYTF.

The chain combines TRBV5-4 with TRBJ1-4, with a weak D call TRBD1 (6 bases). From germline, CDR1 is SGHNT and CDR2 YYREEE (reference sequence). The CDR3 consists of 14 residues. V was trimmed by 4 bases and J by 8 bases, leaving 15 bases between them. The CDR3 loop reads CASSAQGPSEKLFF. The CDR3 region has the DNA TGTGCCAGCAGCGCACAGGGCCCTTCCGAAAAACTGTTTTTT.

This sequence joins TRBV2 and TRBJ2-1, with a possible D match to TRBD1 (5 bases). This CDR3 has 15 amino acids. V was cut by 6 bases and J by 0 bases, with 12 bases left in between. Germline CDR1 reads SNHLY; CDR2 reads FYNNEI. Written as DNA, the CDR3 is TGTGCCAGCAGCCCAAGACAGAGCTCCTACAATGAGCAGTTCTTC. Protein sequence: CASSPRQSSYNEQFF.

This clonotype occurred a few times. The V gene is TRBV19, the J gene TRBJ1-2, with TRBD1 matching 7 bases. The V and J ends lost 5 bases and 4 bases, in that order; junction bases with no gene match: 7. The CDR3 covers 14 residues. The germline CDR1 and CDR2 sequences are LNHDA and SQIVND (reference sequence). CDR3 in DNA: TGTGCCAGTAGTTCTACAGGGGATACCTATGGCTACACCTTC. Its translation: CASSSTGDTYGYTF.

A few counts support this clonotype. The gene calls are TRBV9 and TRBJ2-3; D remains unclear. V lost 3 bases and J lost 2, with 10 bases in between. Germline assignment: CDR1 SGDLS and CDR2 YYNGEE. The CDR3 runs 14 residues. This CDR3 is CASSDSTLTDTQYF. CDR3 DNA sequence: TGTGCCAGCAGCGACTCGACCCTCACAGATACGCAGTATTTT.

The rearrangement links TRBV21-1 to TRBJ2-7; the D segment call TRBD2 is taken from the table without a DNA check. TRBV21-1 is flagged as a pseudogene. CDR3 size: 17 residues. CDR3 protein: CASSKAGLAGGTYEQYF. The CDR3 DNA is TGTGCCAGCAGCAAAGCAGGGCTAGCGGGGGGAACCTACGAGCAGTACTTC.

J is TRBJ2-3 and V is TRBV29-1, with TRBD2 matching 8 bases. The CDR3 is made up of 12 amino acids. J was trimmed by 6 bases and V by 6 bases; bases with no gene match: 5. CDR1 is SQVTM, CDR2 ANQGSEA, per germline. The CDR3 nucleotides are TGCAGCGTATCGAGCGGGAGCGATACGCAGTATTTT. It encodes CSVSSGSDTQYF.

The sample holds a few counts of this clonotype. V usage is TRBV5-1 and J usage is TRBJ2-7, with TRBD1 identical over 10 bases. This CDR3 is 14 amino acids long. Germline V lookup: CDR1 SGHRS, CDR2 YFSETQ. Unmatched junction bases numbered 4, after V lost 2 bases and J lost 5 bases. CDR3 DNA sequence: TGCGCCAGCAGCTTCGACAGGGGGCAGCACGAGCAGTACTTC. It translates to CASSFDRGQHEQYF.

The gene calls are TRBV29-1 and TRBJ1-1; D unresolved. Looked up from germline, CDR1 is SQVTM and CDR2 is ANQGSEA. Trimming stripped 2 bases from V and 10 bases from J, with 11 bases between. The CDR3 spans 11 residues. Written as DNA, the CDR3 is TGCAGCGTTGAACGGGATGGTGGAGCTTTCTTT. Protein: CSVERDGGAFF.

The chain uses TRBV2 and TRBJ2-3, with unresolved D. Germline V CDR1 and CDR2: SNHLY, FYNNEI. The germline V and J ends were trimmed by 6 bases and 2 bases, with 12 bases remaining between them. The CDR3 sequence is 14 residues long. CDR3 bases: TGTGCCAGCAGAGCCGGCAGGTTCACAGATACGCAGTATTTT. Protein product: CASRAGRFTDTQYF. Filled out from reference TRBV2 and TRBJ2-3, the complete variable domain reads EPEVTQTPSHQVTQMGQEVILRCVPISNHLYFYWYRQILGQKVEFLVSFYNNEISEKSEIFDDQFSVERPDGSNFTLKIRSTKLEDSAMYFCASRAGRFTDTQYFGPGTRLTVL.

This sequence joins TRBV2 and TRBJ1-2, with 8 nucleotides matching TRBD1. The germline V gene has CDR1 SNHLY and CDR2 FYNNEI. The CDR3 spans 13 residues. Losses at the gene ends were 6 bases for V and 4 bases for J; bases not matched to a gene: 4. This CDR3 is CASRGQGSYGYTF. CDR3 DNA: TGTGCCAGCAGAGGACAGGGAAGCTATGGCTACACCTTC.

This rearrangement joins TRBV12-3 or TRBV12-4 to TRBJ1-1; D gene unclear. Deletions cut 3 bases from V and 3 bases from J, with 8 bases between. The CDR3 is 13 amino acids. As DNA, the CDR3 is TGTGCCAGCAGTTTGGTTGTCTACACTGAAGCTTTCTTT. Protein product: CASSLVVYTEAFF.

This clonotype was detected a few times. V is TRBV3-1 and J is TRBJ1-3; a weak D match, TRBD1 (6 bases). The V and J ends lost 4 bases and 0 bases respectively, with 10 bases between them. The CDR3 covers 15 residues. The germline V gene encodes CDR1 LGHDT and CDR2 YNNKEL (reference sequence). The CDR3 reads CASSLNRDSGNTIYF. CDR3 DNA: TGTGCCAGCAGCCTAAACAGGGACTCTGGAAACACCATATATTTT.

The chain uses TRBV28 and TRBJ1-2; TRBD1 agrees at 9 bases. V shed 9 bases and J 7 bases; nucleotides not matched to a gene: 6. Germline CDR1 reads MDHEN; CDR2 reads SYDVKM. The CDR3 length is 12 residues. The CDR3 loop reads CASLGQGLGYTF. DNA of the CDR3: TGTGCCAGTTTGGGACAGGGTCTTGGCTACACCTTC.